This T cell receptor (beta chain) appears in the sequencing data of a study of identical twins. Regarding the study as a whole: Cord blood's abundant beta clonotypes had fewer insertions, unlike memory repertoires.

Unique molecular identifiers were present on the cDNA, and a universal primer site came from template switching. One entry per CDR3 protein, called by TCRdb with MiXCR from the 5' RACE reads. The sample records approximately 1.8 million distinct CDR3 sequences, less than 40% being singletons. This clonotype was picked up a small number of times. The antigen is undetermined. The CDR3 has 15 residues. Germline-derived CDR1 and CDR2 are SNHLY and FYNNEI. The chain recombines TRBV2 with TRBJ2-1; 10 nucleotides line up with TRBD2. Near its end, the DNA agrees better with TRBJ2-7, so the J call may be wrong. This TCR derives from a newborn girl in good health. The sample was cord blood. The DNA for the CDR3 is TGTGCCAGCAGTGTCGGACTAGCGGCCTACAATGAGCAGTACTTC. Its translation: CASSVGLAAYNEQYF.